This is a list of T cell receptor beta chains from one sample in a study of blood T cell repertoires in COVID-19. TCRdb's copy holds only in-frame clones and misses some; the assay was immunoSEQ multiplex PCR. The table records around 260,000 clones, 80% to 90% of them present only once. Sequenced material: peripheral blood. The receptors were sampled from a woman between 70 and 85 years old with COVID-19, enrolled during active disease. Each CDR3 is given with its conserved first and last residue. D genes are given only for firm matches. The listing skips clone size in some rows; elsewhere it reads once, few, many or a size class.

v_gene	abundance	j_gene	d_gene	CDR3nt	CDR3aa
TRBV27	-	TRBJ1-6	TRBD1	TGTGCCAGCAGTAAACGGACAGGAAATAATTCACCCCTCCACTTT	CASSKRTGNNSPLHF
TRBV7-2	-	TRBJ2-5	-	TGTGCCAGCAGCTTAAGGGGCAGAAACCAAGAGACCCAGTACTTC	CASSLRGRNQETQYF
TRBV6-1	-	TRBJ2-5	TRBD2	TGTGCCAGCAGTGAAGCGGGCGGGAGCCAGTACTTC	CASSEAGGSQYF
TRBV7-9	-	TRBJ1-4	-	TGTGCCAGCAGCTCCGACAGCGAAAATGAAAAACTGTTTTTT	CASSSDSENEKLFF
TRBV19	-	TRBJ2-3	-	TGTGCCAGTACCCCAGGGCTCCACACAGATACGCAGTATTTT	CASTPGLHTDTQYF
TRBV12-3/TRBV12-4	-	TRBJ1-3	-	TGTGCCACCCAGCCAGGGCCTGGAAACACCATATATTTT	CATQPGPGNTIYF
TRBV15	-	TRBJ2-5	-	TGTGCCACCAGCAGAGATCTTCCAGGGCTAGGCCAAGAGACCCAGTACTTC	CATSRDLPGLGQETQYF
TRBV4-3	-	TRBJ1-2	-	TGCGCCAGCAGCCAAGAAGCTCACCCGCCGAACTATGGCTACACCTTC	CASSQEAHPPNYGYTF
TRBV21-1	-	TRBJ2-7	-	TGTGCCAGCAGGTGTCTACCGCTCGAAGCCAAAGACAGGGTTGGGGACTACGAGCAGTACTTC	CASRCLPLEAKDRVGDYEQYF
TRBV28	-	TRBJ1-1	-	TGTGCCAGCAGTTTTTCCCGTAAAGCTTTCTTT	CASSFSRKAFF
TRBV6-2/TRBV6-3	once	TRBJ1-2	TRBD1	TGTGCCAGCAGCAGACCTGAAACGATGGGACAGGGTACTAACTATGGCTACACCTTC	CASSRPETMGQGTNYGYTF
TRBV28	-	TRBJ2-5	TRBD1	TGTGCCAGCAGTTCCTCAGGGGGCGCGGAGACCCAGTACTTC	CASSSSGGAETQYF
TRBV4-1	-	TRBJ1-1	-	TGCGCCAGCAGCCAAGATGATTTGAGCATCCCTTCTGCTTTCTTT	CASSQDDLSIPSAFF
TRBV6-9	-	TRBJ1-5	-	TGTGCCAGCAGTTCGGCAGGATGGAATCAGCCCCAGCATTTT	CASSSAGWNQPQHF
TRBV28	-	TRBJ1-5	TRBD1	TGTGCCAGCACCTCTAACAGGGGAATGAATCAGCCCCAGCATTTT	CASTSNRGMNQPQHF
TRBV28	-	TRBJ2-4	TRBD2	TGTGCCAGCAGTCGACTAGCGGCTAAAAACATTCAGTACTTC	CASSRLAAKNIQYF
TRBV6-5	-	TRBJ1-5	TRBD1	TGTGCCAGCAGTTTGGGACAGGGAGATCAGCCCCAGCATTTT	CASSLGQGDQPQHF
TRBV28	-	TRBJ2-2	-	TGTGCCAGCAGCCGACCTGACAGGCCCGGGGAGCTGTTTTTT	CASSRPDRPGELFF
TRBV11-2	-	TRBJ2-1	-	TGTGCCAGCAGCTTAGGGCTAGCGTTGTACAATGAGCAGTTCTTC	CASSLGLALYNEQFF
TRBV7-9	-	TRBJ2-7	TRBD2	TGTGCCAGCAGCTTCGGGACTAGCGCTATCGAGCAGTACTTC	CASSFGTSAIEQYF
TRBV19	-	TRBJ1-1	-	TGTGCCAGTCCTTACCGGGGTGCTTTCTTT	CASPYRGAFF
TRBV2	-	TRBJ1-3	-	TGTGCCAGCAGTGCTACAGGGCCTAGGGGAAACACCATATATTTT	CASSATGPRGNTIYF
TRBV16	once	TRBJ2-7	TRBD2	TGTGCCAGCAGACCCCGCCTGGGGACTAGCGGGAAATACTCCTACGAGCAGTACTTC	CASRPRLGTSGKYSYEQYF
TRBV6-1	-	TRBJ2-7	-	TGTGCCAGCAGTGAATGGGGGCGCAGCCGCTACGAGCAGTACTTC	CASSEWGRSRYEQYF
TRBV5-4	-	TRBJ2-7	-	TGTGCCAGCAGCCACCGGGACTCCGCCTACGAGCAGTACTTC	CASSHRDSAYEQYF
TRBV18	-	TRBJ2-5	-	TGTGCCAGCTCACAAATGACAGGACCGGCGGGAGAGACCCAGTACTTC	CASSQMTGPAGETQYF
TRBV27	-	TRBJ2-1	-	TGTGCCAGCAGTTTATCTGGCGGTAGCAATGAGCAGTTCTTC	CASSLSGGSNEQFF
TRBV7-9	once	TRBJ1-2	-	TGTGCCAGCAGCTTTGAGGGAGGACGGGTTGGCTACACCTTC	CASSFEGGRVGYTF